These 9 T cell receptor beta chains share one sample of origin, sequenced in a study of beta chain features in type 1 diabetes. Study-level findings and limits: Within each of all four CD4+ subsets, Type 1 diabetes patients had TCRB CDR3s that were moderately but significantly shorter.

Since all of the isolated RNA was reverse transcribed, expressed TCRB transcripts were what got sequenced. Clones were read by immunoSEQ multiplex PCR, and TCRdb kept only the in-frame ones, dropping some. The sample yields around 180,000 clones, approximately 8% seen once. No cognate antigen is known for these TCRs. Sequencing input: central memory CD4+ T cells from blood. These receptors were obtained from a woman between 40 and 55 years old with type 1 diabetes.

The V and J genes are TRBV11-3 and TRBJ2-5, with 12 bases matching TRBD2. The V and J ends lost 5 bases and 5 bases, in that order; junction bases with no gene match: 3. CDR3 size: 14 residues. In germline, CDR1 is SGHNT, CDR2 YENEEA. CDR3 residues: CASSKGTSGETQYF. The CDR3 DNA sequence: TGTGCCAGCAGCAAGGGGACTAGCGGGGAGACCCAGTACTTC. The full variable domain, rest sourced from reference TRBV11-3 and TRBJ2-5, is EAGVVQSPRYKIIEKKQPVAFWCNPISGHNTLYWYLQNLGQGPELLIRYENEEAVDDSQLPKDRFSAERLKGVDSTLKIQPAELGDSAVYLCASSKGTSGETQYFGPGTRLLVL.

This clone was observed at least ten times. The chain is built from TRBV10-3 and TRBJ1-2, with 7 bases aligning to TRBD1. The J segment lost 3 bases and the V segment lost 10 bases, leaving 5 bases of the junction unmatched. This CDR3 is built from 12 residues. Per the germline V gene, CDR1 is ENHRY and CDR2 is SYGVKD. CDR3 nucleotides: TGTGCCACCAGCGACAGGGACTATGGCTACACCTTC. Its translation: CATSDRDYGYTF.

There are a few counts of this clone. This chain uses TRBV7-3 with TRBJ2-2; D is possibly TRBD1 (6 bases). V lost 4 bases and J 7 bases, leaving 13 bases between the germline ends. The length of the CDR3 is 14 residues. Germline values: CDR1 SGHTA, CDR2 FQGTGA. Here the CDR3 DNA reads TGTGCCAGCAGCTCCTCCAGGGGAGTCGGGGAGCTGTTTTTT. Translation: CASSSSRGVGELFF.

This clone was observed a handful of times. In DNA form, the CDR3 reads TGTGCCAGCAGCTCAGACAGGGCTGGGGAGCAGTACTTC. It encodes CASSSDRAGEQYF. V usage is TRBV7-9 and J usage is TRBJ2-7; TRBD1 agrees at 7 bases. Germline-derived CDR1 and CDR2 are SEHNR and FQNEAQ (reference sequence). CDR3 length: 13 amino acids. The ends lost 4 bases at V and 7 bases at J; junction bases unmatched: 7.

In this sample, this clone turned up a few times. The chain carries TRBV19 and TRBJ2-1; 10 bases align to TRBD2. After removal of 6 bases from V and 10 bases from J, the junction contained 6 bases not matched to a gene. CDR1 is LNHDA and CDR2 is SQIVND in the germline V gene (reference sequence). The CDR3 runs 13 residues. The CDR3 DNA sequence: TGTGCCAGTAGCTCTAGCGGGAGAAAAGAGCAGTTCTTC. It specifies CASSSSGRKEQFF. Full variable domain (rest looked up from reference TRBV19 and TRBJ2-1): DGGITQSPKYLFRKEGQNVTLSCEQNLNHDAMYWYRQDPGQGLRLIYYSQIVNDFQKGDIAEGYSVSREKKESFPLTVTSAQKNPTAFYLCASSSSGRKEQFFGPGTRLTVL.

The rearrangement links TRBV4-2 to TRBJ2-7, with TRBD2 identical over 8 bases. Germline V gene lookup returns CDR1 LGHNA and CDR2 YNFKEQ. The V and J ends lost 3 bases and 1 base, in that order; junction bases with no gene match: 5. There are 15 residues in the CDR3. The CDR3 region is CASSQTGTSSYEQYF. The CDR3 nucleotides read TGTGCCAGCAGCCAGACCGGGACTAGTTCCTACGAGCAGTACTTC.

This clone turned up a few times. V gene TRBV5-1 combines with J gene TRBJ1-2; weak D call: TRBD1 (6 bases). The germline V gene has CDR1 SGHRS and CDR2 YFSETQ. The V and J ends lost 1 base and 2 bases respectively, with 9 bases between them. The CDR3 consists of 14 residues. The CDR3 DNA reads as TGCGCCAGCAGCTTGTACACAGGGAACTATGGCTACACCTTC. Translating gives CASSLYTGNYGYTF.

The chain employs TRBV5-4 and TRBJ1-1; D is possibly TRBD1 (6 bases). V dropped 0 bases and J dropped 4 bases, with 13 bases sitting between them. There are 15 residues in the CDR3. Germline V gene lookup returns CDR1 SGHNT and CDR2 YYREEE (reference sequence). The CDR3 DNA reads TGTGCCAGCAGCTTGGAGTGGGGGCAGGGCACTGAAGCTTTCTTT. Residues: CASSLEWGQGTEAFF.

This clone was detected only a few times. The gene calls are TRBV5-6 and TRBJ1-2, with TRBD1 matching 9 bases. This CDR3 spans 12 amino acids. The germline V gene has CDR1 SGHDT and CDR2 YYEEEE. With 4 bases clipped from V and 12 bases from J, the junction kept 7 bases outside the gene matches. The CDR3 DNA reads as TGTGCCAGCAGCCAGGGGACAGGGATCGACACCTTC. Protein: CASSQGTGIDTF. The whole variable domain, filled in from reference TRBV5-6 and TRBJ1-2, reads DAGVTQSPTHLIKTRGQQVTLRCSPKSGHDTVSWYQQALGQGPQFIFQYYEEEERQRGNFPDRFSGHQFPNYSSELNVNALLLGDSALYLCASSQGTGIDTFGSGTRLTVV.